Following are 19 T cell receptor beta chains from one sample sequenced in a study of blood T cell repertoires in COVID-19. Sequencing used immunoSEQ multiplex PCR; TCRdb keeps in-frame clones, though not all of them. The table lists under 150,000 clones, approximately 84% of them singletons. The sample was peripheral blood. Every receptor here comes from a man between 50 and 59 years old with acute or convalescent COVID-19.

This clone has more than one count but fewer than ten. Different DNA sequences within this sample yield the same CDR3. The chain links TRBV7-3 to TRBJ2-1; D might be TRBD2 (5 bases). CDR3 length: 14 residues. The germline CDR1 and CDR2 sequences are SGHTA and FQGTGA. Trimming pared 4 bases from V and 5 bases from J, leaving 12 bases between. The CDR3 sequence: CASSSYRGNNEQFF. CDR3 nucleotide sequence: TGTGCCAGCAGCTCCTATCGAGGGAACAATGAGCAGTTCTTC.

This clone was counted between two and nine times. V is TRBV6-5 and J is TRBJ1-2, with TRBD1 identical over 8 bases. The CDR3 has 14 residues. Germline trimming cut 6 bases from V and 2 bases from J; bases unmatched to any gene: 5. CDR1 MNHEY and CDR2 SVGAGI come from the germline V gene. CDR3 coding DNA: TGTGCCAGCAGAACGGGACAGGCCAACTATGGCTACACCTTC. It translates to CASRTGQANYGYTF.

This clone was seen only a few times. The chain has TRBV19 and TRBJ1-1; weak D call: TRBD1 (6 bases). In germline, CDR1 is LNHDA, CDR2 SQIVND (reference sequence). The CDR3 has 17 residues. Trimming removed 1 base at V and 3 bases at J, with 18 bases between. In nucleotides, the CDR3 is TGTGCCAGTAGTATAGGAGTAACCGTCAGGGGCCACACTGAAGCTTTCTTT. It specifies CASSIGVTVRGHTEAFF.

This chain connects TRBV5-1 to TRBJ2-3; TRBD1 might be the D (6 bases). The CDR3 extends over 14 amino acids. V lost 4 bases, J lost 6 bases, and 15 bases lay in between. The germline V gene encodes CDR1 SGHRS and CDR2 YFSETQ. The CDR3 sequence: CASSVGTFGDTQYF. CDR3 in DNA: TGCGCCAGCAGCGTCGGGACATTCGGTGATACGCAGTATTTT.

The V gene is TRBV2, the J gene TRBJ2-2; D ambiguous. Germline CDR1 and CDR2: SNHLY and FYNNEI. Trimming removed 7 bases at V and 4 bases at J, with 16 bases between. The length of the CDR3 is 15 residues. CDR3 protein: CASKALGLRTGELFF. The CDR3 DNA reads TGTGCCAGCAAAGCGTTGGGTCTCCGCACCGGGGAGCTGTTTTTT.

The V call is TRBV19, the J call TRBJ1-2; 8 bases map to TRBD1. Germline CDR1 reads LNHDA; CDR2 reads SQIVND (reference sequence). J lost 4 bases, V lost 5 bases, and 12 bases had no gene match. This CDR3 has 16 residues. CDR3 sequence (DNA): TGTGCCAGTAGTTCGTCCCGGGACAGGTATACCTATGGCTACACCTTC. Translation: CASSSSRDRYTYGYTF.

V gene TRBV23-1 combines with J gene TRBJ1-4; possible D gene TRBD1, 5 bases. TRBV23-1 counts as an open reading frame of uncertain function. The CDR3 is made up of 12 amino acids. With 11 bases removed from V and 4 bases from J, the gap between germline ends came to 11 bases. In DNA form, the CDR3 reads TGCGCCTCGCGGGGGGGTAATGAAAAACTGTTTTTT. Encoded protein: CASRGGNEKLFF.

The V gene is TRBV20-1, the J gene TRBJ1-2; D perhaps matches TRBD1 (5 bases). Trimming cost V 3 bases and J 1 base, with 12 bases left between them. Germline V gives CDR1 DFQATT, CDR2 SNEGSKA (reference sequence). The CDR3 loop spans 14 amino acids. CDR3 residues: CSASVQDLNYGYTF. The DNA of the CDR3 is TGCAGTGCTAGTGTACAGGATCTTAACTATGGCTACACCTTC.

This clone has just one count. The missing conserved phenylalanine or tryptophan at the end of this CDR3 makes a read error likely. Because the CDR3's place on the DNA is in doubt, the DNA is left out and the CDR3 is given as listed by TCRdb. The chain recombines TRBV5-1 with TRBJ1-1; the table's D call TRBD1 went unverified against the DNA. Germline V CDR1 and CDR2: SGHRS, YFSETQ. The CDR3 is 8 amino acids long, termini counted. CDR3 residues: CASSFGQE.

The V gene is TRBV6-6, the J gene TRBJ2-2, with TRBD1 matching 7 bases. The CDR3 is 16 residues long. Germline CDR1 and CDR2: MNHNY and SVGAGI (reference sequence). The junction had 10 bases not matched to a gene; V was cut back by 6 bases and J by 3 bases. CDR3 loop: CASSPDRAYDTGELFF. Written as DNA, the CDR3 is TGTGCCAGCAGCCCCGACAGGGCCTACGACACCGGGGAGCTGTTTTTT.

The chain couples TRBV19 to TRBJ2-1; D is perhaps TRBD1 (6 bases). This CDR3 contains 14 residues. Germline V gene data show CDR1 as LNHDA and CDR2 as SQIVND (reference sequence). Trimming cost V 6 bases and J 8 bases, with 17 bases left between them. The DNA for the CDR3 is TGTGCCAGTAGCTCCTCAGACAGGTCCCATGAGCAGTTCTTC. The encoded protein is CASSSSDRSHEQFF.

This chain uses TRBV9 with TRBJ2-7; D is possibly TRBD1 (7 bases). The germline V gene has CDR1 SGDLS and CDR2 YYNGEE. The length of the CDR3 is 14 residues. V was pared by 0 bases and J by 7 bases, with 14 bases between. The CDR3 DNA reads TGTGCCAGCAGCGTAGGGGCAGGGGGGAGTGAGCAGTACTTC. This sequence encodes CASSVGAGGSEQYF.

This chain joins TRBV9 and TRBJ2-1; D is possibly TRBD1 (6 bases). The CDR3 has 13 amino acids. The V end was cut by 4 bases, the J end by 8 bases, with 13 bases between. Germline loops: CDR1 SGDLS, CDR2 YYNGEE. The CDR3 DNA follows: TGTGCCAGCAGCAGACAGGTACGGGATGAGCAGTTCTTC. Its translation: CASSRQVRDEQFF.

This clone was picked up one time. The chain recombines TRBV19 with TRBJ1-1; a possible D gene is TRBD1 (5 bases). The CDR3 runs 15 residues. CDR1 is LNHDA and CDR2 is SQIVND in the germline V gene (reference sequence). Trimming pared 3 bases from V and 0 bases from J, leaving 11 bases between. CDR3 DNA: TGTGCCAGTAGTATCCAGGGCCCCCTGAACACTGAAGCTTTCTTT. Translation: CASSIQGPLNTEAFF.

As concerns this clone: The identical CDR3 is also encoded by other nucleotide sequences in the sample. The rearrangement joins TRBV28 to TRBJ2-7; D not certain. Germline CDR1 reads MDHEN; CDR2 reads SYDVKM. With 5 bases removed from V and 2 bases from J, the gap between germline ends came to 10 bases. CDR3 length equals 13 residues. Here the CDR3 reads CASSTTGPYEQYF. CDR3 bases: TGTGCCAGCAGTACTACGGGTCCCTACGAGCAGTACTTC.

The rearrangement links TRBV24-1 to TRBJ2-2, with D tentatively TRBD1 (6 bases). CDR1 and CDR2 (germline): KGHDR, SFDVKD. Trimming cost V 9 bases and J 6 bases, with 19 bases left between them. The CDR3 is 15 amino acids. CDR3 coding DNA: TGTGCCACCGGTAGAGAACAGGGCCAGTCCGGGGAGCTGTTTTTT. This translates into CATGREQGQSGELFF.

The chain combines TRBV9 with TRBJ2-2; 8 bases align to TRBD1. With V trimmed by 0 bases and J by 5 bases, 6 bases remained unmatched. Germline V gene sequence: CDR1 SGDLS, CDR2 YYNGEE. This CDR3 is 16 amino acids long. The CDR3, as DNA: TGTGCCAGCAGCGTAGGCTCAGGGGGCAGGACCGGGGAGCTGTTTTTT. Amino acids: CASSVGSGGRTGELFF.

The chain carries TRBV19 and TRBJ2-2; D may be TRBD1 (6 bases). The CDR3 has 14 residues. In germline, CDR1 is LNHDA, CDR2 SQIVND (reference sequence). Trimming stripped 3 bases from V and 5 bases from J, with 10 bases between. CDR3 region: CASSMGAGTGELFF. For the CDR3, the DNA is TGTGCCAGTAGTATGGGGGCAGGGACCGGGGAGCTGTTTTTT.

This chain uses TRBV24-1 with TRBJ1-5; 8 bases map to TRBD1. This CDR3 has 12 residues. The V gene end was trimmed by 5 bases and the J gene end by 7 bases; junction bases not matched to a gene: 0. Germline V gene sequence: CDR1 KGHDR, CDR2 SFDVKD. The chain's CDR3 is CATSGTGQPQHF. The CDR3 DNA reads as TGTGCCACCAGTGGGACAGGGCAGCCCCAGCATTTT.